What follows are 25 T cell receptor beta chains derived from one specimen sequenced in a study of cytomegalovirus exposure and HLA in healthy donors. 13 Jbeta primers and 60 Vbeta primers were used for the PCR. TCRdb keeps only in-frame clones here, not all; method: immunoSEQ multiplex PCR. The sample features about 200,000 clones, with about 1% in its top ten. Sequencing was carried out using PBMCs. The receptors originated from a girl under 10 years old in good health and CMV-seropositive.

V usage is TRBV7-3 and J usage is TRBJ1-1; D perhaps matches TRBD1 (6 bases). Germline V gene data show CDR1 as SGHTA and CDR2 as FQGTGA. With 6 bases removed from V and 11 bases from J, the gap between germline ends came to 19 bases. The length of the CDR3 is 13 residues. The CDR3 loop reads CASSSGGQGNAFF. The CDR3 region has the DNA TGTGCCAGCAGTTCCGGGGGGCAGGGGAACGCTTTCTTT.

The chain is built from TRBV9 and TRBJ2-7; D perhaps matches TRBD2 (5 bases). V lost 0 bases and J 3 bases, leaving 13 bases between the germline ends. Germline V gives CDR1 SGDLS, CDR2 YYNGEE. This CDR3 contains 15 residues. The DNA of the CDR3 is TGTGCCAGCAGCGTAGCTATAGGAGGCGACTACGAGCAGTACTTC. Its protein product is CASSVAIGGDYEQYF.

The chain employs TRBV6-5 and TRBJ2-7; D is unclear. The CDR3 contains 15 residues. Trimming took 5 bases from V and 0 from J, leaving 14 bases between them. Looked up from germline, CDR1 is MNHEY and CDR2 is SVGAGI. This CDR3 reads CASSTAALDSYEQYF. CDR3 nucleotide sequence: TGTGCCAGCAGTACCGCGGCCCTAGACTCCTACGAGCAGTACTTC.

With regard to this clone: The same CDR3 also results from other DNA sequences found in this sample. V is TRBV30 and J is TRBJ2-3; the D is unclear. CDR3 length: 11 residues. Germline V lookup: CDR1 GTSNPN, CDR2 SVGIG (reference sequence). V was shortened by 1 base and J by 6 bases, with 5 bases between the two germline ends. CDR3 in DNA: TGTGCCTGGAGTGCGTCCGATACGCAGTATTTT. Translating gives CAWSASDTQYF.

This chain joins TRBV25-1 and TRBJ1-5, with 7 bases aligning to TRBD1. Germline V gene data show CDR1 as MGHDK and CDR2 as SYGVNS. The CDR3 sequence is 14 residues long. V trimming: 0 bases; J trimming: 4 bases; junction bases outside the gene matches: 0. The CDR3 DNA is TGTGCCAGCAGTGAATACAGGGGGAATCAGCCCCAGCATTTT. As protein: CASSEYRGNQPQHF. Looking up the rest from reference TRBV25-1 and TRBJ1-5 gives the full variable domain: EADIYQTPRYLVIGTGKKITLECSQTMGHDKMYWYQQDPGMELHLIHYSYGVNSTEKGDLSSESTVSRIRTEHFPLTLESARPSHTSQYLCASSEYRGNQPQHFGDGTRLSIL.

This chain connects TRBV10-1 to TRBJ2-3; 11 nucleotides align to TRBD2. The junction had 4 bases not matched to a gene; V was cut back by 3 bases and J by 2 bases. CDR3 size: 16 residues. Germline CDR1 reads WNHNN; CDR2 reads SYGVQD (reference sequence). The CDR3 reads CASSEGTSGLTDTQYF. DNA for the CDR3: TGCGCCAGCAGTGAAGGGACTAGCGGACTCACAGATACGCAGTATTTT.

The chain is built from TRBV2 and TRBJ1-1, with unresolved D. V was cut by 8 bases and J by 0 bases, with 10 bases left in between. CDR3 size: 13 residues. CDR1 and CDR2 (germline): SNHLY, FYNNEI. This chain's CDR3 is CASLGRVNTEAFF. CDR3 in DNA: TGTGCCAGCCTAGGGCGGGTGAACACTGAAGCTTTCTTT.

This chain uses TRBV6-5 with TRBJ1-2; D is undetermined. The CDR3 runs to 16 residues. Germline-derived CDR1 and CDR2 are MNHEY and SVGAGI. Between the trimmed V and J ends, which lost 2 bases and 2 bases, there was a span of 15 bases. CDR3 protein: CASSYKRNLANYGYTF. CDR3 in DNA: TGTGCCAGCAGTTACAAACGGAACTTAGCCAACTATGGCTACACCTTC.

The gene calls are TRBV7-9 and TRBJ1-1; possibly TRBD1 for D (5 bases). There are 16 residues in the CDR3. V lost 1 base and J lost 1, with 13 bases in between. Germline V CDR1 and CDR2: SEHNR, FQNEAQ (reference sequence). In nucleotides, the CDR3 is TGTGCCAGCAGCTTAGGGGTCCAGGGCCAGAACACTGAAGCTTTCTTT. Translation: CASSLGVQGQNTEAFF.

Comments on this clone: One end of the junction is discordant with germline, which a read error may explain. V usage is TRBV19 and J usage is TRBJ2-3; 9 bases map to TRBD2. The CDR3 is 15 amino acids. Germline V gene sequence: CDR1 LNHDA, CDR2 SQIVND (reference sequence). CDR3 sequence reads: CASSKTSGFSDTQYF. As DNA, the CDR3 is TGTGCCAGCAGTAAGACTAGCGGCTTTTCAGATACGCAGTATTTT. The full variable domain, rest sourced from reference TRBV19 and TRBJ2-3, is DGGITQSPKYLFRKEGQNVTLSCEQNLNHDAMYWYRQDPGQGLRLIYYSQIVNDFQKGDIAEGYSVSREKKESFPLTVTSAQKNPTAFYLCASSKTSGFSDTQYFGPGTRLTVL.

CDR3 nucleotide sequence: TGTGCCAGTAGCGACGGACAGGTTCGCAATCAGCCCCAGCATTTT. Protein: CASSDGQVRNQPQHF. This chain joins TRBV19 and TRBJ1-5; 7 bases are a match to TRBD1. Germline V gene sequence: CDR1 LNHDA, CDR2 SQIVND (reference sequence). Trimming cost V 6 bases and J 2 bases; bases outside gene matches: 7. The length of the CDR3 is 15 residues.

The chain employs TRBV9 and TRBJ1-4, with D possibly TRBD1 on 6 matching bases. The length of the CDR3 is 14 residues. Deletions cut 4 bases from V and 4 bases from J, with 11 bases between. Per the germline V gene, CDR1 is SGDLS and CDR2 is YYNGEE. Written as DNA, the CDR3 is TGTGCCAGCAGCTCCGACAGGTATAATGAAAAACTGTTTTTT. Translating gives CASSSDRYNEKLFF.

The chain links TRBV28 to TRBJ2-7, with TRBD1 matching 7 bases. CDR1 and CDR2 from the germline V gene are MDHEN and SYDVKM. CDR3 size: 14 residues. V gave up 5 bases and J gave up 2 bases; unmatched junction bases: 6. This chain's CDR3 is CASSPLDRTYEQYF. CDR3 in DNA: TGTGCCAGCAGTCCCTTGGACAGGACCTACGAGCAGTACTTC.

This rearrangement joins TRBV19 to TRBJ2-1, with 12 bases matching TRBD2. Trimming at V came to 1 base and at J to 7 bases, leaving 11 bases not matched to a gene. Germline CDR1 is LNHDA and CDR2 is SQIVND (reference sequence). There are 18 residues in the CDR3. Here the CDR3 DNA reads TGTGCCAGTAGTATAGGGCTAGCGGGAGGGTATGGGGGGAATGAGCAGTTCTTC. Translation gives CASSIGLAGGYGGNEQFF.

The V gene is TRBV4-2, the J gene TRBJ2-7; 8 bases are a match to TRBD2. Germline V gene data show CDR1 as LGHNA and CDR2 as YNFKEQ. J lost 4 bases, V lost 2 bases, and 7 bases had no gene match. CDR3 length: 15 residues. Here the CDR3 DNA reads TGTGCCAGCAGCCAATCGGTAGCGGGAAATTACGAGCAGTACTTC. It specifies CASSQSVAGNYEQYF.

The CDR3 bases are TGTGCCAGTAGACAAAATCGGGAAGGCCTCCATGGCTACACCTTC. It translates to CASRQNREGLHGYTF. This chain connects TRBV19 to TRBJ1-2; D gene ambiguous. The V end was cut by 6 bases, the J end by 6 bases, with 20 bases between. The CDR3 extends over 15 amino acids. The V gene's germline CDR1 is LNHDA and CDR2 SQIVND (reference sequence). Looking up the rest from reference TRBV19 and TRBJ1-2 gives the full variable domain: DGGITQSPKYLFRKEGQNVTLSCEQNLNHDAMYWYRQDPGQGLRLIYYSQIVNDFQKGDIAEGYSVSREKKESFPLTVTSAQKNPTAFYLCASRQNREGLHGYTFGSGTRLTVV.

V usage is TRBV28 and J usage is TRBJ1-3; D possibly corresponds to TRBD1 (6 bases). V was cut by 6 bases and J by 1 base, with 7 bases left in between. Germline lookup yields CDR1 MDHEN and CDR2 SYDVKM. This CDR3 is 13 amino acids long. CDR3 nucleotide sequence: TGTGCCAGCAGAGGGGGTTCTGGAAACACCATATATTTT. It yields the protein CASRGGSGNTIYF.

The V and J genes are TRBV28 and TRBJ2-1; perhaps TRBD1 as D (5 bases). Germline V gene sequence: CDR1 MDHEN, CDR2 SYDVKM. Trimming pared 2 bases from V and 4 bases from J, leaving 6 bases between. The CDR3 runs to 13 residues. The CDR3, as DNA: TGTGCCAGCAGTTTAAGGGGTTACAATGAGCAGTTCTTC. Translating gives CASSLRGYNEQFF.

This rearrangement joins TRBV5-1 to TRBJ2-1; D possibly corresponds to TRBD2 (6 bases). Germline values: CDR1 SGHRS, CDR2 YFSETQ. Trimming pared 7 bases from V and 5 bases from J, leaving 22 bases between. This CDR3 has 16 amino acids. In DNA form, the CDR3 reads TGCGCCAGCGGGTCCTCCACCCTAGCGCAGAACAATGAGCAGTTCTTC. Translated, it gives CASGSSTLAQNNEQFF.

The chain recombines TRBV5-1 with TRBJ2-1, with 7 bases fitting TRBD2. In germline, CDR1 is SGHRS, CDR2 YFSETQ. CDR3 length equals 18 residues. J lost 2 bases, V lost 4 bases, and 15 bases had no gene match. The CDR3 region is CASSPRRPSGVTYNEQFF. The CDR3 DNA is TGCGCCAGCAGCCCCCGACGCCCCAGCGGGGTGACCTACAATGAGCAGTTCTTC.

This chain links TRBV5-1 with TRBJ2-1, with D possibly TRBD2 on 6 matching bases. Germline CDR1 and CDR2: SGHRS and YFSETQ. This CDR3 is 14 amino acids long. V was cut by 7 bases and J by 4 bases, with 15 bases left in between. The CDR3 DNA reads TGCGCCAGCCGACCGGGACTCTTATACAATGAGCAGTTCTTC. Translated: CASRPGLLYNEQFF.

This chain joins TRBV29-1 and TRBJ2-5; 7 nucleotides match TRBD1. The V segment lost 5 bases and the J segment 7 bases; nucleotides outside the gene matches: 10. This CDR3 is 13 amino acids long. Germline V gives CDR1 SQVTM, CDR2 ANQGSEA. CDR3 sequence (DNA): TGCAGCGTTCGACGTACGGCAGGGGGGACCCAGTACTTC. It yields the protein CSVRRTAGGTQYF.

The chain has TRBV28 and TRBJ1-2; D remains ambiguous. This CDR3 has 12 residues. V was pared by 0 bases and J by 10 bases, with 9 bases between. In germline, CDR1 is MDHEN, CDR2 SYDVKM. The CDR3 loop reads CASSLWSNDYTF. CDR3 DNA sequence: TGTGCCAGCAGTTTATGGAGTAACGACTACACCTTC.

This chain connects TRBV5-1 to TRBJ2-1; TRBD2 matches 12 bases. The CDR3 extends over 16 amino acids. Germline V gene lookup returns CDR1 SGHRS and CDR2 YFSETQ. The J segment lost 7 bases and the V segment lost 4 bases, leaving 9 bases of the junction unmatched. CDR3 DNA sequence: TGCGCCAGCAGCCCTCGGACTAGCGGGAATATAAATGAGCAGTTCTTC. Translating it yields CASSPRTSGNINEQFF. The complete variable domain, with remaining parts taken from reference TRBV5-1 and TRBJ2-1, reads KAGVTQTPRYLIKTRGQQVTLSCSPISGHRSVSWYQQTPGQGLQFLFEYFSETQRNKGNFPGRFSGRQFSNSRSEMNVSTLELGDSALYLCASSPRTSGNINEQFFGPGTRLTVL.

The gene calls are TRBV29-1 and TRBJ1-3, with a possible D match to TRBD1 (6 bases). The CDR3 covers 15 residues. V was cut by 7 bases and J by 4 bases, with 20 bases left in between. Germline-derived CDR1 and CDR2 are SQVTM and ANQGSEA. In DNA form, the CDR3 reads TGCAGCGGGGGGCAGGGAGGGGATAACGGAAACACCATATATTTT. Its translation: CSGGQGGDNGNTIYF. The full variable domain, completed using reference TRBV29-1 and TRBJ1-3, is SAVISQKPSRDICQRGTSLTIQCQVDSQVTMMFWYRQQPGQSLTLIATANQGSEATYESGFVIDKFPISRPNLTFSTLTVSNMSPEDSSIYLCSGGQGGDNGNTIYFGEGSWLTVV.